This record looks at one T cell receptor (beta chain) sequence and its context. Here immunoSEQ multiplex PCR was the method, and the copy in TCRdb shows in-frame clones only, minus some. The sample contains approximately 480,000 clones, about 91% of which appear only once. This entry comes from a study of blood T cell repertoires in COVID-19. Study background: COVID-19 samples, acute and convalescent, were from the United States, Italy and Spain. PBMCs, B-cell-depleted T cells, or T cells were the source of the cDNA or gDNA that made up the material.

Germline V gene sequence: CDR1 MGHRA, CDR2 YSYEKL. V lost 3 bases, J lost 5 bases, and 13 bases lay in between. This CDR3 is built from 15 residues. V usage is TRBV4-1 and J usage is TRBJ1-4; D possibly corresponds to TRBD1 (5 bases). The sequenced sample consisted of peripheral blood. This clonotype was obtained from a man aged 18 to 30 with COVID-19, enrolled during active disease. CDR3 amino acids: CASSQKQDGNEKLFF. In DNA form, the CDR3 reads TGCGCCAGCAGCCAGAAACAGGACGGAAATGAAAAACTGTTTTTT.